The next 18 T cell receptor beta chains were all read from a single sample in a study of T cells in Graves' hyperthyroidism and ophthalmopathy. RNA transcripts yielded amplified TCR beta CDR3 regions. Initially, a first-round RT-PCR of the TCR CDR3 employed the HTBI primer set. TCRdb itself ran the multiplex PCR reads through MiXCR, one entry per CDR3 protein. Altogether 350,000 to 450,000 distinct CDR3 sequences are present, roughly 17% being singletons, with the ten largest covering roughly 35%. Sequenced sample: blood. All receptors derive from a woman in her twenties or thirties with Graves' hyperthyroidism that later progressed to Graves' ophthalmopathy.

A few counts support this clonotype. The chain combines TRBV4-1 with TRBJ2-7, with a possible D match to TRBD2 (6 bases). CDR3 length equals 16 residues. The V end was cut by 0 bases, the J end by 3 bases, with 15 bases between. Per germline, CDR1 MGHRA and CDR2 YSYEKL. CDR3 in DNA: TGCGCCAGCAGCCAAGAAATCGGACTATCCTACTACGAGCAGTACTTC. Translation gives CASSQEIGLSYYEQYF.

The table lists this clonotype with many counts. V usage is TRBV9 and J usage is TRBJ2-1; possible D gene TRBD2, 5 bases. CDR3 length: 16 amino acids. The V and J ends lost 0 bases and 5 bases respectively, with 15 bases between them. The germline V gene has CDR1 SGDLS and CDR2 YYNGEE. The CDR3 bases are TGTGCCAGCAGCGTAGGTCTGAGGGAGATGCACAATGAGCAGTTCTTC. It specifies CASSVGLREMHNEQFF.

This clonotype was counted at least ten times. The chain has TRBV11-2 and TRBJ2-1, with D perhaps TRBD1 (6 bases). V lost 2 bases to trimming and J lost 2 bases, with 13 bases between them. The CDR3 consists of 16 residues. Germline CDR1 is SGHAT and CDR2 is FQNNGV. CDR3: CASSLTAGQTYNEQFF. The DNA for the CDR3 is TGTGCCAGCAGCTTAACCGCAGGACAGACCTACAATGAGCAGTTCTTC.

This clonotype occurred many times. The chain combines TRBV28 with TRBJ2-7; D is unclear. Trimming took 5 bases from V and 0 from J, leaving 5 bases between them. CDR3 length: 12 amino acids. Germline loops: CDR1 MDHEN, CDR2 SYDVKM. CDR3 sequence (DNA): TGTGCCAGCAGTGCCAGCTCCTACGAGCAGTACTTC. Residues: CASSASSYEQYF.

The chain couples TRBV19 to TRBJ2-2; D is perhaps TRBD1 or TRBD2 (5 bases each). The CDR3 extends over 17 amino acids. The V end was cut by 3 bases, the J end by 5 bases, with 19 bases between. Germline V gene lookup returns CDR1 LNHDA and CDR2 SQIVND (reference sequence). The CDR3 DNA follows: TGTGCCAGTAGTATGAAAGGGTTGGGGGTGATGACCGGGGAGCTGTTTTTT. It codes for CASSMKGLGVMTGELFF. Full variable domain (outside the CDR3, taken from reference TRBV19 and TRBJ2-2): DGGITQSPKYLFRKEGQNVTLSCEQNLNHDAMYWYRQDPGQGLRLIYYSQIVNDFQKGDIAEGYSVSREKKESFPLTVTSAQKNPTAFYLCASSMKGLGVMTGELFFGEGSRLTVL.

This clonotype has ten or more counts. CDR3 coding DNA: TGTGCCAGCAGTTTAGGAGATGACAGGACGAGCGCCGGGGAGCTGTTTTTT. It translates to CASSLGDDRTSAGELFF. The chain links TRBV27 to TRBJ2-2; weak D call: TRBD1 (6 bases). From germline, CDR1 is MNHEY and CDR2 SMNVEV (reference sequence). CDR3 length equals 17 residues. With 2 bases removed from V and 6 bases from J, the gap between germline ends came to 19 bases.

This clonotype was observed at least ten times. The genes are TRBV27 and TRBJ2-2, with D perhaps matching TRBD2 (5 bases). With 0 bases removed from V and 0 bases from J, the gap between germline ends came to 14 bases. This CDR3 spans 18 amino acids. Germline CDR1 is MNHEY and CDR2 is SMNVEV (reference sequence). The CDR3 bases are TGTGCCAGCAGTTTATCGGTTTTACAGACTACGAACACCGGGGAGCTGTTTTTT. Protein: CASSLSVLQTTNTGELFF.

As for this clonotype: The junction shows a germline mismatch at one end, possibly a read error. The V call is TRBV6-9, the J call TRBJ2-2, with 8 nucleotides matching TRBD1. Per germline, CDR1 MNHGY and CDR2 SVAAGI. CDR3 size: 14 residues. CDR3 sequence (DNA): TGCGCCAGCAGACAGGGGACCGGCACCGGGGAGCTGTTTTTT. Its protein is CASRQGTGTGELFF.

This clonotype was seen at least ten times. The chain recombines TRBV27 with TRBJ2-7, with TRBD1 matching 10 bases. Germline V gene data show CDR1 as MNHEY and CDR2 as SMNVEV (reference sequence). V dropped 10 bases and J dropped 2; count of bases not matched to a gene: 8. The CDR3 spans 14 residues. The CDR3 DNA reads TGTGCCACGCATCCCGGGACAGGGGCCTACGAGCAGTACTTC. Residues: CATHPGTGAYEQYF.

The chain uses TRBV27 and TRBJ2-5; tentative D call: TRBD1 (6 bases). The CDR3 loop spans 15 amino acids. V was trimmed by 3 bases and J by 2 bases, leaving 13 bases between them. CDR1 is MNHEY and CDR2 is SMNVEV in the germline V gene (reference sequence). The DNA for the CDR3 is TGTGCCAGCAGTTTTATCGGGACATTACAAGAGACCCAGTACTTC. Its translation: CASSFIGTLQETQYF.

This clonotype was seen only a few times. The V gene is TRBV7-2, the J gene TRBJ2-3; 7 nucleotides match TRBD1. CDR1 and CDR2 from the germline V gene are SGHTA and FQGNSA. V lost 5 bases and J lost 1; bases outside the gene matches: 6. CDR3 length equals 15 residues. The CDR3 is CASSQTGTGTDTQYF. The CDR3 nucleotides are TGTGCCAGCAGCCAGACTGGGACAGGCACAGATACGCAGTATTTT.

There are a few counts of this clonotype. The chain is built from TRBV7-9 and TRBJ2-1; D gene unclear. The V gene's germline CDR1 is SEHNR and CDR2 FQNEAQ (reference sequence). V was cut by 6 bases and J by 9 bases, with 12 bases left in between. This CDR3 has 12 residues. The CDR3 nucleotides are TGTGCCAGCAGGATGAAGGTTGGTGAGCAGTTCTTC. It encodes CASRMKVGEQFF.

This clonotype was recorded many times. The chain recombines TRBV19 with TRBJ2-7; 10 bases map to TRBD2. The V gene's germline CDR1 is LNHDA and CDR2 SQIVND (reference sequence). J lost 0 bases, V lost 3 bases, and 8 bases had no gene match. The CDR3 spans 17 residues. The CDR3 DNA is TGTGCCAGTAGTATTTCTAGCGGGAGACAGGACTCCTACGAGCAGTACTTC. As protein: CASSISSGRQDSYEQYF.

In its sample, this clonotype was seen many times. This chain uses TRBV7-9 with TRBJ2-7; 9 bases are shared with TRBD2. This CDR3 is 15 amino acids long. The V gene's germline CDR1 is SEHNR and CDR2 FQNEAQ (reference sequence). The ends lost 5 bases at V and 0 bases at J; junction bases unmatched: 5. The CDR3 loop is CASSVPLAGSYEQYF. The CDR3 region has the DNA TGTGCCAGCAGCGTCCCACTAGCGGGCTCCTACGAGCAGTACTTC.

The rearrangement uses TRBV4-1 and TRBJ2-1, with a weak D call TRBD1 (6 bases). V dropped 8 bases and J dropped 6 bases, with 17 bases sitting between them. Per the germline V gene, CDR1 is MGHRA and CDR2 is YSYEKL. The CDR3 length is 14 residues. The CDR3 nucleotides are TGCGCCAGCCGCCTATCTACAGGGCCCAATGAGCAGTTCTTC. Its protein is CASRLSTGPNEQFF.

This clonotype occurred many times. This CDR3 reads CASSPIMGAGGSGETQYF. The CDR3 nucleotides read TGTGCCAGCAGCCCAATCATGGGGGCAGGGGGATCGGGGGAGACCCAGTACTTC. The chain has TRBV3-1 and TRBJ2-5; 7 bases are shared with TRBD1. This CDR3 contains 18 residues. The germline V gene has CDR1 LGHDT and CDR2 YNNKEL (reference sequence). V lost 4 bases and J lost 5; bases outside the gene matches: 19.

This clonotype turned up a few times. This chain uses TRBV5-1 with TRBJ2-1; 7 bases fit TRBD1. Trimming removed 0 bases from V and 6 bases from J; junction bases left unmatched: 6. The CDR3 extends over 15 amino acids. Germline V gene sequence: CDR1 SGHRS, CDR2 YFSETQ. The CDR3 here is CASSLGQGVGNEQFF. The CDR3 DNA is TGCGCCAGCAGCTTGGGGCAGGGGGTAGGCAATGAGCAGTTCTTC.

This clonotype showed up many times. The chain is built from TRBV27 and TRBJ1-4, with D possibly TRBD1 on 5 matching bases. CDR3 length: 13 amino acids. Germline values: CDR1 MNHEY, CDR2 SMNVEV (reference sequence). Trimming cost V 6 bases and J 6 bases, with 11 bases left between them. CDR3 nucleotides: TGTGCCAGCAGGGACAAGCAATATGAAAAACTGTTTTTT. It translates to CASRDKQYEKLFF.